Described below is a single T cell receptor (beta chain) sequence and its context. Its cognate antigen has yet to be identified. No base-level quality is on record; no much larger clone is a single base apart. Between the V and J ends, shortened by 8 bases and 11 bases respectively, the junction contains 16 bases. CDR1 MNHNS and CDR2 SASEGT were looked up in the germline V gene. The CDR3 has 13 amino acids, counting the end cysteine and phenylalanine. Solely the CDR3 DNA is kept, with 39 bases framed from the first base. What the treatment or condition label conveys for this sample: roughly 20 received Ad26.COV2.S at low or high dose, single or two shots; 5 received placebo; per-sample allocation not given. For vaccine and placebo recipients, repertoires were sequenced using samples collected on day 63 after the first injection. Between 29 July and 7 August 2020, Cohort 1b enrolled about two dozen adults aged 18-55 years at one site in Boston, USA. Ad26.COV2.S was a replication-incompetent adenovirus type 26 vector that expressed a prefusion-stabilized SARS-CoV-2 spike protein derived from the original Wuhan strain.

The immunoSEQ Assay was used to sequence TCRbeta CDR3 regions. After extraction, genomic DNA underwent amplification by bias-controlled multiplex PCR, followed by high-throughput sequencing. The original pipeline was this. To quantify the absolute abundance of every unique TCRbeta CDR3 region, sequences were collapsed and filtered. Usable DNA was measured by amplifying reference genes present in all nucleated cells, and TCRbeta template counts were normalized to that usable DNA to estimate T cell fraction. Repertoire TCRs were annotated as SARS-CoV-2-specific when V gene, CDR3 amino acid sequence and J gene were exactly matched to a known reactive TCR set. The reference SARS-CoV-2 TCR set was derived from MIRA and filtered for enrichment in COVID-19-positive ImmuneCODE repertoires, a step that removed public or cross-reactive TCRs. Using the MIRA antigens, annotated TCRs were further analysed by specific ORF or by position within an ORF. Breadth was defined as annotated unique rearrangements over total unique productive rearrangements; depth was the summed frequency of those rearrangements. Group comparisons of TCR breadth used two-sided Wilcoxon rank-sum tests. Imported from immuneACCESS, the table was reduced by TCRdb to in-frame sequences with V and J called. These copies leave out some clones; in studies compared against another copy, an unresolved V gene accounts for under half, and the cause of the remainder is not known. D and trimming were read from the DNA, whereas the V and J calls and clone size are those reported in that table. For this sample there are some 350,000 clones; 90% appear just once. The ten biggest clones cover 4.5% to 5.5% of the sample.

The sample comes from a study of Ad26.COV2.S vaccination and SARS-CoV-2 variants (dated by TCRdb to about 2021). Regarding the complete study: Donors in the vaccine arm were drawn from COV1001, a phase I-IIa trial of Ad26.COV2.S in healthy adults that was multicentre, randomized, double-blind and placebo-controlled. Ad26.COV2.S was given intramuscularly at 5x10^10 or 1x10^11 viral particles, as a single shot or as two shots 56 days apart. Sequencing of the TCRbeta repertoire served to evaluate the specificity and breadth of SARS-CoV-2-reactive T cell receptors following Ad26.COV2.S vaccination. The TCR-sequenced set comprised about 30 samples: about 19 Ad26.COV2.S vaccine recipients, 5 placebo recipients and 8 SARS-CoV-2 convalescent individuals. Participants in the trial were split at random into five groups of five each, receiving low-dose or high-dose Ad26.COV2.S once or twice, or else placebo on both occasions. Investigators remained blinded to trial group allocation during experiments and outcome assessment.

What the study reported, not specific to this receptor: The authors noted that total T cell responses may have been underestimated by the TCR breadth and depth analyses. After vaccination, spike-specific CD8+ and CD4+ T cell responses were reported to show substantial breadth. Compared with placebo recipients, Ad26.COV2.S recipients showed higher spike-specific TCR breadth (P = 0.0014). The study lacked the statistical power to compare responses across vaccine doses or regimens. Vaccine and placebo recipients had similar non-spike TCR breadth, a finding consistent with the vaccine containing only spike.

This receptor was identified in a person between 18 and 59 years old who received the Ad26.COV2.S COVID-19 vaccine or a placebo. This chain joins TRBV6-1 to TRBJ1-6, with the D gene not confidently named. The specimen was peripheral blood, collected in a trial of Ad26.COV2.S vaccine versus placebo. The DNA reads as follows: TGTGCCAGCTTACACCCCAACATGCCACCCCTCCACTTT. This codes for CASLHPNMPPLHF.